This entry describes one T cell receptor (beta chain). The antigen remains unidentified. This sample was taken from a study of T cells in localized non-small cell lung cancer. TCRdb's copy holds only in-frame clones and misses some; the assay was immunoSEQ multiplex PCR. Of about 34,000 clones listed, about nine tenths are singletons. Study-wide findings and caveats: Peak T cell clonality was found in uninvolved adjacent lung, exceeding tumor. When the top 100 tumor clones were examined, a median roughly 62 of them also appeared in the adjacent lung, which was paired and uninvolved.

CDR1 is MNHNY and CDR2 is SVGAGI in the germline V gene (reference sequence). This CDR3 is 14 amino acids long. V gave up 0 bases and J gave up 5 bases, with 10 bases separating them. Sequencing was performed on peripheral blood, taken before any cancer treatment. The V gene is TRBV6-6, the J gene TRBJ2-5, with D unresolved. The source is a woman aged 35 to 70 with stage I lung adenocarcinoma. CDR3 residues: CASSYSWGGETQYF. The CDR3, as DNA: TGTGCCAGCAGTTACTCGTGGGGTGGTGAGACCCAGTACTTC.